This passage covers 14 T cell receptor beta chains from one sample sequenced in a study of PD-1 blockade in classical Hodgkin lymphoma. Relapse was seen in all patients after autologous stem cell transplantation, and brentuximab vedotin exposure was variable. TCRdb's table, derived via immunoSEQ multiplex PCR, lists solely in-frame clones and lacks some. The sample comprises 21,000 or so clones, 77% of which are singletons, and approximately 37% rests with the top ten. Source: peripheral blood mononuclear cells (PBMCs), taken before the second cycle of nivolumab. These receptor sequences come from a human donor with classical Hodgkin lymphoma.

This sequence joins TRBV19 and TRBJ1-6, with D possibly TRBD1 on 6 matching bases. CDR1 is LNHDA, CDR2 SQIVND, per germline (reference sequence). The ends were cut back, 0 bases at V and 7 bases at J, with 10 bases in the middle. This CDR3 has 15 amino acids. CDR3 region: CASSIEDRYNSPLHF. The CDR3, as DNA: TGTGCCAGTAGTATAGAAGACAGGTACAATTCACCCCTCCACTTT. The variable domain in full, with the rest retrieved from reference TRBV19 and TRBJ1-6, is DGGITQSPKYLFRKEGQNVTLSCEQNLNHDAMYWYRQDPGQGLRLIYYSQIVNDFQKGDIAEGYSVSREKKESFPLTVTSAQKNPTAFYLCASSIEDRYNSPLHFGNGTRLTVT.

The V call is TRBV9, the J call TRBJ1-1; 7 bases map to TRBD1. With V trimmed by 4 bases and J by 7 bases, 4 bases remained unmatched. This CDR3 spans 12 amino acids. CDR1 and CDR2 from the germline V gene are SGDLS and YYNGEE. CDR3 nucleotide sequence: TGTGCCAGCAGCCGGCAGGGGGATGAAGCTTTCTTT. Translated, it gives CASSRQGDEAFF.

V is TRBV7-9 and J is TRBJ1-1; D not certain. Germline-derived CDR1 and CDR2 are SEHNR and FQNEAQ (reference sequence). The V and J ends lost 2 bases and 5 bases respectively, with 9 bases between them. This CDR3 has 13 residues. CDR3 sequence: CASSLTSTTEAFF. The CDR3 DNA is TGTGCCAGCAGCTTAACGTCCACGACTGAAGCTTTCTTT.

This chain links TRBV10-2 with TRBJ2-7; D not resolved. The V gene's germline CDR1 is WSHSY and CDR2 SAAADI. Trimming removed 3 bases from V and 3 bases from J, with 12 bases in between. There are 14 residues in the CDR3. The CDR3 DNA reads as TGCGCCAGCAGTGAAGAGACGTGGAACTACGAGCAGTACTTC. Translating it yields CASSEETWNYEQYF.

This chain uses TRBV4-1 with TRBJ2-7; D perhaps matches TRBD2 (7 bases). Trimming left V 3 bases short and J 6 bases short, with 18 bases between. Germline CDR1 reads MGHRA; CDR2 reads YSYEKL. CDR3 length: 15 residues. CDR3 in amino acids: CASSHPGLEGGEQYF. The DNA of the CDR3 is TGCGCCAGCAGCCATCCAGGACTAGAAGGGGGCGAGCAGTACTTC.

The gene calls are TRBV19 and TRBJ1-6; D might be TRBD1 (6 bases). V was shortened by 4 bases and J by 4 bases, with 20 bases between the two germline ends. CDR3 length equals 18 residues. The germline gives CDR1 LNHDA, CDR2 SQIVND (reference sequence). DNA of the CDR3: TGTGCCAGTAGTAGATCCGGGACACCCACGGGGTATAATTCACCCCTCCACTTT. It codes for CASSRSGTPTGYNSPLHF.

The chain has TRBV7-9 and TRBJ1-3; the D is unclear. Between the trimmed V and J ends, which lost 5 bases and 4 bases, there was a span of 12 bases. Germline V CDR1 and CDR2: SEHNR, FQNEAQ (reference sequence). CDR3 length: 14 residues. The DNA for the CDR3 is TGTGCCAGCAGCCTCGTCTTGGCCGGAAACACCATATATTTT. This encodes CASSLVLAGNTIYF. The variable domain in full, with the rest retrieved from reference TRBV7-9 and TRBJ1-3, is DTGVSQNPRHKITKRGQNVTFRCDPISEHNRLYWYRQTLGQGPEFLTYFQNEAQLEKSRLLSDRFSAERPKGSFSTLEIQRTEQGDSAMYLCASSLVLAGNTIYFGEGSWLTVV.

J is TRBJ2-1 and V is TRBV6-1; D uncertain. This CDR3 has 13 amino acids. Germline CDR1 and CDR2: MNHNS and SASEGT. V lost 8 bases and J 1 base, leaving 9 bases between the germline ends. The CDR3 spells CASRSNSYNEQFF. The CDR3 nucleotides read TGTGCCAGCCGATCTAATTCCTACAATGAGCAGTTCTTC.

The CDR3 DNA reads as TGCAGCGTTGAGAGTGGGACAGGGAGTGGCTACACCTTC. Encoded protein: CSVESGTGSGYTF. The V gene is TRBV29-1, the J gene TRBJ1-2, with TRBD1 matching 9 bases. The ends lost 3 bases at V and 7 bases at J; junction bases unmatched: 6. The CDR3 has 13 amino acids. Germline V gene lookup returns CDR1 SQVTM and CDR2 ANQGSEA.

V usage is TRBV6-1 and J usage is TRBJ2-3; tentative D call: TRBD2 (6 bases). The CDR3 totals 15 residues. Trimming left V 2 bases short and J 4 bases short, with 13 bases between. In germline, CDR1 is MNHNS, CDR2 SASEGT. Here the CDR3 reads CASSETSFGADTQYF. The CDR3 nucleotides are TGTGCCAGCAGTGAAACTAGCTTCGGCGCAGATACGCAGTATTTT.

This rearrangement joins TRBV6-6 to TRBJ1-2; TRBD1 aligns across 8 bases. J lost 5 bases, V lost 3 bases, and 8 bases had no gene match. This CDR3 has 15 residues. Germline V gene lookup returns CDR1 MNHNY and CDR2 SVGAGI (reference sequence). CDR3 bases: TGTGCCAGCAGTTATAAGGACAGGGTACGGTATGGCTACACCTTC. It is translated as CASSYKDRVRYGYTF.

The rearrangement links TRBV15 to TRBJ2-7, with D unresolved. Germline CDR1 reads LNHNV; CDR2 reads YYDKDF (reference sequence). The CDR3 totals 13 residues. Trimming left V 0 bases short and J 0 bases short, with 3 bases between. The CDR3: CATSRDISYEQYF. Here the CDR3 DNA reads TGTGCCACCAGCAGAGACATCTCCTACGAGCAGTACTTC. Full variable domain (remainder filled in from reference TRBV15 and TRBJ2-7): DAMVIQNPRYQVTQFGKPVTLSCSQTLNHNVMYWYQQKSSQAPKLLFHYYDKDFNNEADTPDNFQSRRPNTSFCFLDIRSPGLGDTAMYLCATSRDISYEQYFGPGTRLTVT.

The chain combines TRBV4-3 with TRBJ2-7; D uncertain. The CDR3 length is 13 residues. Germline V gives CDR1 LGHNA, CDR2 YSLEER. V shed 3 bases and J shed 1 base, with 7 bases lying between them. DNA for the CDR3: TGCGCCAGCAGCCATGGACGGTCCTACGAGCAGTACTTC. It yields the protein CASSHGRSYEQYF.

This sequence joins TRBV6-1 and TRBJ2-2; possibly TRBD1 for D (5 bases). CDR3 length: 14 amino acids. V lost 4 bases and J 3 bases, leaving 9 bases between the germline ends. CDR1 and CDR2 (germline): MNHNS, SASEGT. In DNA, the CDR3 is TGTGCCAGCAGTGTAAAGGGGTACACCGGGGAGCTGTTTTTT. Protein sequence: CASSVKGYTGELFF.